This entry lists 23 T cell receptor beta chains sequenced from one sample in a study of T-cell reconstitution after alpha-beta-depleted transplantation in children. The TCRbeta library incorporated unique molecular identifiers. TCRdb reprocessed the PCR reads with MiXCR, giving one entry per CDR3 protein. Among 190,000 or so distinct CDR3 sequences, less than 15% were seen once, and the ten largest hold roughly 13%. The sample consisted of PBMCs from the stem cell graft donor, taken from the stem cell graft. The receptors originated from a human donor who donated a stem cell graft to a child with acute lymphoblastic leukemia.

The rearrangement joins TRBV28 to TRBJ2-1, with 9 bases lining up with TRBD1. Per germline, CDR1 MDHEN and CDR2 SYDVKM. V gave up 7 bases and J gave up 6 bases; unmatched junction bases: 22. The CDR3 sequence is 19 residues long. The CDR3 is CASILWGGIRDRVINEQFF. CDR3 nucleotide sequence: TGTGCCAGCATTCTATGGGGGGGGATCCGGGACAGGGTAATCAATGAGCAGTTCTTC.

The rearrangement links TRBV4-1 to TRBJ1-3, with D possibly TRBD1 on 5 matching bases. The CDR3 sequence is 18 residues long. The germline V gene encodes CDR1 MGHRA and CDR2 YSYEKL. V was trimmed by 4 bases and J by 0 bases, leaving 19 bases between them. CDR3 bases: TGCGCCAGCAGCCCCCAGCCACACGGACATGCCTCTGGAAACACCATATATTTT. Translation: CASSPQPHGHASGNTIYF.

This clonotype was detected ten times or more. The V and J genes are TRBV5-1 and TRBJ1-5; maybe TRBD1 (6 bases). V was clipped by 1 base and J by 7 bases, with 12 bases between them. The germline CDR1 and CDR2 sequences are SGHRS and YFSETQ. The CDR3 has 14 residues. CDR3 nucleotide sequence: TGCGCCAGCAGCTTGACGGGGGCTGAACAGCCCCAGCATTTT. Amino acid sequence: CASSLTGAEQPQHF.

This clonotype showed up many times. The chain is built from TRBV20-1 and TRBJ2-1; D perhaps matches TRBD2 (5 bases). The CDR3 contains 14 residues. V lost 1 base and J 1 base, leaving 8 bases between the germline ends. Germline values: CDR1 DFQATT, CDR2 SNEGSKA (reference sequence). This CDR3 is CSARAWTSYNEQFF. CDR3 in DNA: TGCAGTGCTAGAGCATGGACTTCCTACAATGAGCAGTTCTTC.

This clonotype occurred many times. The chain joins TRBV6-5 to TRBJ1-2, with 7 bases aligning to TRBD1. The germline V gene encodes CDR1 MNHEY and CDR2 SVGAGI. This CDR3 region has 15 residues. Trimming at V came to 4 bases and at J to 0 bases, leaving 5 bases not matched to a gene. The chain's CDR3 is CASSSPGGSNYGYTF. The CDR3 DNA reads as TGTGCCAGCAGTTCCCCAGGGGGTTCTAACTATGGCTACACCTTC.

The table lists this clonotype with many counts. Here the CDR3 DNA reads TGCAGTGCTAGAGGGGACCACCTCCCTGAGCAGTTCTTC. This codes for CSARGDHLPEQFF. V gene TRBV20-1 combines with J gene TRBJ2-1, with D tentatively TRBD1 or TRBD2 (5 bases each). The V gene lost 1 base and the J gene lost 9 bases, with 13 bases spanning the gap. Looked up from germline, CDR1 is DFQATT and CDR2 is SNEGSKA (reference sequence). This CDR3 spans 13 amino acids.

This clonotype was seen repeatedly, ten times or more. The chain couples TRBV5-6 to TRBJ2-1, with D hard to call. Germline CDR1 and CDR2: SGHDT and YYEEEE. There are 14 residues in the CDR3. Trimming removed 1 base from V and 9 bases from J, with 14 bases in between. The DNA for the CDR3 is TGTGCCAGCAGCTTGCCTAGTATTTTCGGTGAGCAGTTCTTC. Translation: CASSLPSIFGEQFF.

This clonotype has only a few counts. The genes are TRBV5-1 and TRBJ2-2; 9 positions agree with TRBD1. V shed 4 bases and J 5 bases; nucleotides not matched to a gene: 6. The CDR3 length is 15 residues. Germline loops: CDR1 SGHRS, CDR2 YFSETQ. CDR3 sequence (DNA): TGCGCCAGCAGCACTGGGACAGGGAGGACCGGGGAGCTGTTTTTT. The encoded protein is CASSTGTGRTGELFF.

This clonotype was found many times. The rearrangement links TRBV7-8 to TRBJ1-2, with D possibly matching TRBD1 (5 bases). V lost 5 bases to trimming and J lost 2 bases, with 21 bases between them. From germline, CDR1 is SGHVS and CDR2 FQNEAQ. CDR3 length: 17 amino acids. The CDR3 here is CASSNRDPRPKNYGYTF. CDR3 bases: TGTGCCAGCAGCAACCGGGACCCCAGGCCCAAGAACTATGGCTACACCTTC.

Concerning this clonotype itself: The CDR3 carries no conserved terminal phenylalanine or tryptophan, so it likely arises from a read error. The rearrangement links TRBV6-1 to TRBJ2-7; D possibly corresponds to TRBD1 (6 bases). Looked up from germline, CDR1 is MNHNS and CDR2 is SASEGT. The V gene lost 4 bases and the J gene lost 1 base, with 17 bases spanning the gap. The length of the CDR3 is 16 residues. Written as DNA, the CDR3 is TGTGCCAGCAGTGGGACAGCCTTAATACTGTCCTACGAGCAGTACTCC. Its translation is CASSGTALILSYEQYS.

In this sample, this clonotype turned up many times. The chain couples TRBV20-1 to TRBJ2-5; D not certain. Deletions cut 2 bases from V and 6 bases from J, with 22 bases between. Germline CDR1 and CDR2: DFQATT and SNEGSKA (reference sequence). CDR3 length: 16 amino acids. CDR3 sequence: CSARRGGDSVSKTQYF. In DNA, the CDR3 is TGCAGTGCTAGAAGAGGTGGAGACTCGGTCTCAAAGACCCAGTACTTC.

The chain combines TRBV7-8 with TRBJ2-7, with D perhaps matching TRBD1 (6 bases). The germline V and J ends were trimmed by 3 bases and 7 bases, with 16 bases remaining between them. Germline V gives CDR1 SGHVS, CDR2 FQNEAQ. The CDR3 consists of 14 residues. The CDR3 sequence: CASSFTSGTMEQYF. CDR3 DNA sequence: TGTGCCAGCAGCTTCACCTCGGGGACAATGGAGCAGTACTTC.

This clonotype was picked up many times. This chain's CDR3 is CASSFSPDSIIYEQYF. CDR3 coding DNA: TGTGCCAGCAGTTTTTCGCCGGACAGCATTATCTACGAGCAGTACTTC. This chain uses TRBV27 with TRBJ2-7; D possibly corresponds to TRBD1 (6 bases). Trimming left V 3 bases short and J 3 bases short, with 18 bases between. The CDR3 consists of 16 residues. Germline V CDR1 and CDR2: MNHEY, SMNVEV (reference sequence).

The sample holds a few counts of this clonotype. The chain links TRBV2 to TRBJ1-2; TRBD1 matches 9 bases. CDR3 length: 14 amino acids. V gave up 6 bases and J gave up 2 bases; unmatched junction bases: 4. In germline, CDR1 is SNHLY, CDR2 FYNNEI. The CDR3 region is CASSLQGANYGYTF. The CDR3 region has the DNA TGTGCCAGCAGCTTACAGGGGGCGAACTATGGCTACACCTTC. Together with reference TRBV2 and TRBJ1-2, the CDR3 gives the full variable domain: EPEVTQTPSHQVTQMGQEVILRCVPISNHLYFYWYRQILGQKVEFLVSFYNNEISEKSEIFDDQFSVERPDGSNFTLKIRSTKLEDSAMYFCASSLQGANYGYTFGSGTRLTVV.

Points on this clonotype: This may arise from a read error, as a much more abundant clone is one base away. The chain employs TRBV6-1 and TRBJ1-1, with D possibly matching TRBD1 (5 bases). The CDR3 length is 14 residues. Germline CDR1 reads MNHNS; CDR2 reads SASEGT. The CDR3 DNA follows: TGTGCCAGCAGTGACCGTCCAGGGCGGACTGAAGTTTTCTTT. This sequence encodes CASSDRPGRTEVFF.

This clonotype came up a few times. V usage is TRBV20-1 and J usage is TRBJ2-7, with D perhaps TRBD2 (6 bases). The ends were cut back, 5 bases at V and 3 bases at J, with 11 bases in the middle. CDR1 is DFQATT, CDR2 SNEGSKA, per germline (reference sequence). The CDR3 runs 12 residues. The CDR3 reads CSAGDLNYEQYF. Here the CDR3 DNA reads TGCAGTGCTGGGGACTTAAACTACGAGCAGTACTTC.

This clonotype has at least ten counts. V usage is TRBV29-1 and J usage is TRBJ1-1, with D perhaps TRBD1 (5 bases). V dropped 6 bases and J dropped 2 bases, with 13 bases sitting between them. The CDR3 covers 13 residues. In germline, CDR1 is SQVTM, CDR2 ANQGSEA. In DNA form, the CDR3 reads TGCAGCGTGGGGACGGAGGACAACACTGAAGCTTTCTTT. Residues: CSVGTEDNTEAFF. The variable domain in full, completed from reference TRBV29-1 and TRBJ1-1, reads SAVISQKPSRDICQRGTSLTIQCQVDSQVTMMFWYRQQPGQSLTLIATANQGSEATYESGFVIDKFPISRPNLTFSTLTVSNMSPEDSSIYLCSVGTEDNTEAFFGQGTRLTVV.

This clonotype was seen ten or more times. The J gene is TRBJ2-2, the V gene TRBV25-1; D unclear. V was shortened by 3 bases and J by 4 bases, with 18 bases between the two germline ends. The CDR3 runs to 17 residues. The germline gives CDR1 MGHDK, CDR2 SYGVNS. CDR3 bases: TGTGCCAGCAGTGATTTTTCTGGAAAGGGTACCACCGGGGAGCTGTTTTTT. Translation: CASSDFSGKGTTGELFF. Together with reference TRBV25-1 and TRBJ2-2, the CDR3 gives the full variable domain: EADIYQTPRYLVIGTGKKITLECSQTMGHDKMYWYQQDPGMELHLIHYSYGVNSTEKGDLSSESTVSRIRTEHFPLTLESARPSHTSQYLCASSDFSGKGTTGELFFGEGSRLTVL.

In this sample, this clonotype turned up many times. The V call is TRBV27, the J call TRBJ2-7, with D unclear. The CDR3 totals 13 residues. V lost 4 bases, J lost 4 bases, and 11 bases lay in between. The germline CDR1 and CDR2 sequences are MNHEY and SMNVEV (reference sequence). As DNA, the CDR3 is TGTGCCAGCAGTTCCTTCGTGTCGTACGAGCAGTACTTC. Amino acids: CASSSFVSYEQYF.

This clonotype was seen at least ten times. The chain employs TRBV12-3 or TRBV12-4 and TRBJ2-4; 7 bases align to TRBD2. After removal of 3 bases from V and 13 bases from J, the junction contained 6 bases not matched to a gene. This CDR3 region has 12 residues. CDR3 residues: CASSFLAGAQYF. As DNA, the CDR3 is TGTGCCAGCAGTTTTCTCGCGGGAGCCCAGTACTTC.

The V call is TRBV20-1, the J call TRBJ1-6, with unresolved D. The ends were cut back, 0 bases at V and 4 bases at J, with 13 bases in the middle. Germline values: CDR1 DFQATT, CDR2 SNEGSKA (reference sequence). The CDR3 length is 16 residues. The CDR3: CSARDTRTAYNSPLHF. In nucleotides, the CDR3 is TGCAGTGCTAGAGATACCCGGACGGCTTATAATTCACCCCTCCACTTT.

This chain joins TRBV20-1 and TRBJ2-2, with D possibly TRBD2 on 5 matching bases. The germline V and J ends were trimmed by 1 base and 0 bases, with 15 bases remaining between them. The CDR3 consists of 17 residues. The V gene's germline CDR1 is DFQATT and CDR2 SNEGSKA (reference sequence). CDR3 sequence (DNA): TGCAGTGCTAGAGGCCGAGGGAGAGGTTCGAACACCGGGGAGCTGTTTTTT. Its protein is CSARGRGRGSNTGELFF.

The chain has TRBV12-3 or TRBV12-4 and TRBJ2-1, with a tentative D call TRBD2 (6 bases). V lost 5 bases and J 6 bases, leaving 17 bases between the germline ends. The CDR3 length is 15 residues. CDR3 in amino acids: CASSPGGVVGNEQFF. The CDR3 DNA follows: TGTGCCAGCAGTCCTGGCGGGGTGGTCGGCAATGAGCAGTTCTTC.